The clone carrying this TCR beta chain was seen just once. A far larger clone is one base from this, pointing to a likely read error. The CDR3 ends on some other residue instead of the conserved phenylalanine or tryptophan, so this is likely a read error. These data belong to a study of prognosis after radiotherapy for stage I lung cancer. In the study overall: At a biologically effective dose of at least 100 Gy and in 3 to 5 fractions, SBRT was the radiotherapy delivered.

Using two-round multiplex PCR, the authors amplified TCR beta CDR3 from genomic DNA. Used in first-round PCR were primers specific to each TRBV and TRBJ gene. TCRdb fed the multiplex PCR reads into MiXCR, producing one record per CDR3 protein. The profile shows roughly 13,000 distinct CDR3 sequences, 37% of them singletons. CDR1 is MRHNA and CDR2 is SNTAGT in the germline V gene. The CDR3 runs 13 residues. Losses at the gene ends were 6 bases for V and 7 bases for J; bases not matched to a gene: 2. V and J are TRBV6-4 and TRBJ2-1, with 11 bases fitting TRBD2. The receptor's source is a donor of 50 years or more with non-small cell lung cancer. Sample: PBMCs, taken before or after stereotactic body radiation therapy (not recorded which). The CDR3 DNA is TGTGCCAGCAGACTAGCGGGAGTAAATGAGCAGTTCTTA. This sequence encodes CASRLAGVNEQFL.